This TCR beta chain was sequenced for a study of lymphopenia after photon versus proton radiotherapy. The repertoire was sequenced with immunoSEQ multiplex PCR; TCRdb's copy has only in-frame clones and lacks some. The data hold 35,000 to 45,000 clones, with about 83% observed a single time. This CDR3 contains 12 residues. CDR1 and CDR2 (germline): SGHVS, FNYEAQ. V lost 5 bases to trimming and J lost 5 bases, with 9 bases between them. The study's findings and limits: Oligoclonal CD8+ Temra expansion after nadir drove photon patients' diversity drop.

Note on this clone: Antigen: not known.

The material sequenced was peripheral blood, taken from a patient treated with photon-based radiotherapy. The TCR was taken from a man aged 45-65 years with gastric cancer. The chain recombines TRBV7-6 with TRBJ1-1; D not resolved. The CDR3 is CASSLPSTEAFF. The CDR3 bases are TGTGCCAGCAGCCTCCCCTCGACTGAAGCTTTCTTT.